Below, 14 T cell receptor beta chains from the same sample are listed, as sequenced in a study of T cells in localized non-small cell lung cancer. Sequencing used immunoSEQ multiplex PCR; TCRdb keeps in-frame clones, though not all of them. The sample records 4,500 to 5,000 clones, around 30% being singletons. Sequenced material: lung tumor tissue, taken before any cancer treatment. These receptors all come from a man aged 40 to 70 with stage III squamous cell lung carcinoma.

The chain employs TRBV1 and TRBJ1-2. TRBV1 is designated a pseudogene. This CDR3 is built from 18 residues. The CDR3 spells CASSQPAGWDVGNYGYTF. The CDR3 region has the DNA TGCGCCAGCAGCCAACCCGCCGGGTGGGACGTTGGGAACTATGGCTACACCTTC.

This chain joins TRBV30 and TRBJ1-3, with D uncertain. V was pared by 0 bases and J by 2 bases, with 5 bases between. The CDR3 extends over 13 amino acids. Per the germline V gene, CDR1 is GTSNPN and CDR2 is SVGIG (reference sequence). For the CDR3, the DNA is TGTGCCTGGAGTGTAGAGCCTGGAAACACCATATATTTT. It codes for CAWSVEPGNTIYF.

The rearrangement links TRBV15 to TRBJ1-3; D unresolved. Looked up from germline, CDR1 is LNHNV and CDR2 is YYDKDF (reference sequence). The V gene lost 2 bases and the J gene lost 0 bases, with 14 bases spanning the gap. The CDR3 length is 17 residues. CDR3 in DNA: TGTGCCACCAGCAGATCGGCGCGACCTGACTCTGGAAACACCATATATTTT. Translating it yields CATSRSARPDSGNTIYF. Full variable domain (missing parts from reference TRBV15 and TRBJ1-3): DAMVIQNPRYQVTQFGKPVTLSCSQTLNHNVMYWYQQKSSQAPKLLFHYYDKDFNNEADTPDNFQSRRPNTSFCFLDIRSPGLGDTAMYLCATSRSARPDSGNTIYFGEGSWLTVV.

The J gene is TRBJ1-5, the V gene TRBV30; D gene unclear. Trimming stripped 0 bases from V and 9 bases from J, with 18 bases between. The germline V gene has CDR1 GTSNPN and CDR2 SVGIG (reference sequence). The length of the CDR3 is 15 residues. The CDR3 DNA reads TGTGCCTGGAGTGTATATGGTGACCCGGTCCGGCCCCAGCATTTT. It is translated as CAWSVYGDPVRPQHF.

This clone is medium-sized. The rearrangement links TRBV11-3 to TRBJ1-1; 9 positions agree with TRBD1. The CDR3 runs 15 residues. The germline gives CDR1 SGHNT, CDR2 YENEEA. The V gene end was trimmed by 4 bases and the J gene end by 1 base; junction bases not matched to a gene: 4. The CDR3 DNA reads TGTGCCAGCAGCTCCGTACAGGGGGCGAACACTGAAGCTTTCTTT. Amino acid sequence: CASSSVQGANTEAFF.

In this sample, this clone turned up a few times. V is TRBV11-3 and J is TRBJ2-7; 9 positions agree with TRBD1. Germline loops: CDR1 SGHNT, CDR2 YENEEA. V dropped 5 bases and J dropped 3; count of bases not matched to a gene: 8. The CDR3 consists of 15 residues. Here the CDR3 reads CASSTGTGTIYEQYF. The DNA for the CDR3 is TGTGCCAGCAGCACCGGGACAGGGACGATCTACGAGCAGTACTTC.

The V call is TRBV19, the J call TRBJ1-5, with 7 bases fitting TRBD1. The junction had 13 bases not matched to a gene; V was cut back by 10 bases and J by 7 bases. Germline assignment: CDR1 LNHDA and CDR2 SQIVND (reference sequence). The CDR3 runs to 14 residues. CDR3 residues: CATSGGGKGQPQHF. CDR3 bases: TGTGCCACCTCAGGGGGGGGGAAGGGACAGCCCCAGCATTTT.

This clone counts as medium-sized. This rearrangement joins TRBV9 to TRBJ2-5; maybe TRBD2 (6 bases). Trimming removed 1 base from V and 0 bases from J, with 13 bases in between. This CDR3 region has 16 residues. Per the germline V gene, CDR1 is SGDLS and CDR2 is YYNGEE. CDR3 region: CASSVSAGSYQETQYF. DNA for the CDR3: TGTGCCAGCAGCGTATCGGCGGGGTCGTACCAAGAGACCCAGTACTTC.

This clone was detected only a few times. The rearrangement joins TRBV11-3 to TRBJ1-4; D may be TRBD1 (5 bases). Germline CDR1 and CDR2: SGHNT and YENEEA. This CDR3 region has 14 residues. V was clipped by 5 bases and J by 8 bases, with 15 bases between them. Here the CDR3 reads CASSQGLGEEKLFF. DNA of the CDR3: TGTGCCAGCAGCCAAGGTTTAGGGGAGGAAAAACTGTTTTTT.

The chain recombines TRBV6-8 with TRBJ2-7, with a weak D call TRBD1 (6 bases). The germline V gene has CDR1 MNHGY and CDR2 SAAAGT. There are 16 residues in the CDR3. Between the trimmed V and J ends, which lost 1 base and 6 bases, there was a span of 19 bases. The CDR3 coding sequence is TGTGCCAGCAGTTACTTGTTCCGCCTCCGGGACACCGAGCAGTACTTC. The encoded protein is CASSYLFRLRDTEQYF.

This chain uses TRBV25-1 with TRBJ1-4; possibly TRBD1 for D (6 bases). There are 16 residues in the CDR3. Trimming shortened V by 5 bases and J by 3 bases, and 16 bases separated the two germline ends. CDR1 MGHDK and CDR2 SYGVNS come from the germline V gene. CDR3 coding DNA: TGTGCCAGCAGTAGAAGGAAGGGGGGATCTAATGAAAAACTGTTTTTT. Translating it yields CASSRRKGGSNEKLFF.

V usage is TRBV19 and J usage is TRBJ1-5, with 7 bases matching TRBD1. This CDR3 is built from 16 residues. With 7 bases clipped from V and 1 base from J, the junction kept 10 bases outside the gene matches. Per germline, CDR1 LNHDA and CDR2 SQIVND (reference sequence). CDR3 sequence: CASTTDRALSNQPQHF. The CDR3 DNA reads as TGTGCCAGTACCACTGACAGGGCTTTAAGCAATCAGCCCCAGCATTTT. Using reference TRBV19 and TRBJ1-5 for the parts outside the CDR3, the full variable domain is DGGITQSPKYLFRKEGQNVTLSCEQNLNHDAMYWYRQDPGQGLRLIYYSQIVNDFQKGDIAEGYSVSREKKESFPLTVTSAQKNPTAFYLCASTTDRALSNQPQHFGDGTRLSIL.

The CDR3 region has the DNA TGTGCCAGCAGTCTAGTGTCAGGGACAGATACGCAGTATTTT. Amino acid sequence: CASSLVSGTDTQYF. The chain links TRBV28 to TRBJ2-3; D is possibly TRBD1 (5 bases). CDR1 and CDR2 from the germline V gene are MDHEN and SYDVKM. There are 14 residues in the CDR3. V dropped 5 bases and J dropped 3 bases, with 12 bases sitting between them.

V gene TRBV18 combines with J gene TRBJ1-1; no clear D gene. V was clipped by 3 bases and J by 3 bases, with 11 bases between them. The CDR3 is 14 residues long. CDR1 is KGHSH, CDR2 LQKENI, per germline. CDR3 sequence reads: CASSPTRRDTEAFF. CDR3 DNA: TGTGCCAGCTCACCGACCAGGAGGGACACTGAAGCTTTCTTT.